This T cell receptor beta chain appears in the sequencing data of a study of early T cells in non-severe SARS-CoV-2 infection. The V gene end was trimmed by 5 bases and the J gene end by 5 bases; junction bases not matched to a gene: 15. The CDR3 covers 17 residues. Germline-derived CDR1 and CDR2 are MDHEN and SYDVKM. Researchers tagged individual cDNA molecules with unique molecular identifiers. TCRdb re-called the 5' RACE reads with MiXCR, one entry per CDR3 protein. The data contain approximately 100,000 distinct CDR3 sequences, approximately 17% of them singletons. The TCR sequence derives from an adult who was a healthcare worker with PCR-confirmed SARS-CoV-2 infection or an uninfected control (not recorded which). Sequencing was carried out using whole blood. This sequence joins TRBV28 and TRBJ2-1; 7 bases match TRBD1. Here the CDR3 reads CASSPGIRTGINNEQFF. As DNA, the CDR3 is TGTGCCAGCAGTCCCGGGATTAGGACAGGCATCAACAATGAGCAGTTCTTC.